These 25 T cell receptor beta chains were all obtained from the same sample, sequenced in a study of cytomegalovirus exposure and HLA in healthy donors (dated by TCRdb to 2016 to 2017). Library preparation employed the immunoSEQ multiplex PCR assay. A mixture of 60 forward primers for TCR Vbeta segments and 13 reverse primers for TCR Jbeta segments was used in the multiplex PCR. Sourced from immuneACCESS, this table was stored by TCRdb with only in-frame sequences that have V and J called. A share of the clones is absent; for the studies checked, an unresolved V gene accounts for under half, and the remainder has no known explanation. This sample is represented by 85,000 to 120,000 clones; less than 85% of them were singletons. 2.5% to 3% of the sample comes from the top ten. Source material: PBMCs. The receptor source for this set is a man between 35 and 55 years old in good health and CMV-seronegative.

This clone was picked up a small number of times. The chain couples TRBV5-3 to TRBJ1-3, with D possibly being TRBD1 (6 bases). TRBV5-3 is known as an ORF, though its function is uncertain. CDR3 length: 16 residues. Trimming took 3 bases from V and 0 from J, leaving 13 bases between them. CDR3 residues: CARSSQEDSSGNTIYF. The CDR3 DNA reads as TGTGCCAGAAGCTCCCAGGAGGACAGCTCTGGAAACACCATATATTTT.

As for this clone: A read error may account for a junction end that differs from germline. This rearrangement joins TRBV7-7 to TRBJ2-1, with TRBD1 identical over 8 bases. The CDR3 runs to 15 residues. Germline-derived CDR1 and CDR2 are SSHAT and FNYEAQ (reference sequence). CDR3 protein: CASSLGAGGNNEQFF. CDR3 DNA: TGTGCTAGCAGCTTAGGGGCAGGGGGCAACAATGAGCAGTTCTTC.

This chain joins TRBV9 and TRBJ1-3; perhaps TRBD1 as D (5 bases). The ends were cut back, 6 bases at V and 2 bases at J, with 12 bases in the middle. The CDR3 has 14 amino acids. CDR1 and CDR2 from the germline V gene are SGDLS and YYNGEE. The CDR3 sequence is CASTLSGAGNTIYF. The CDR3 coding sequence is TGTGCCAGCACCCTATCGGGGGCTGGAAACACCATATATTTT.

J is TRBJ1-1 and V is TRBV5-6; weak D call: TRBD1 (5 bases). Looked up from germline, CDR1 is SGHDT and CDR2 is YYEEEE. The V end lost 5 bases, the J end lost 6 bases, and 20 bases lay between the germline ends. The CDR3 sequence is 15 residues long. CDR3 sequence: CASRQVRGFPSEAFF. The CDR3 nucleotides are TGTGCCAGCAGGCAAGTTAGGGGATTCCCCTCTGAAGCTTTCTTT. Full variable domain (rest looked up from reference TRBV5-6 and TRBJ1-1): DAGVTQSPTHLIKTRGQQVTLRCSPKSGHDTVSWYQQALGQGPQFIFQYYEEEERQRGNFPDRFSGHQFPNYSSELNVNALLLGDSALYLCASRQVRGFPSEAFFGQGTRLTVV.

This sequence joins TRBV4-1 and TRBJ2-7; 7 bases line up with TRBD1. Germline CDR1 and CDR2: MGHRA and YSYEKL. CDR3 length: 15 amino acids. The V gene end was trimmed by 2 bases and the J gene end by 4 bases; junction bases not matched to a gene: 8. For the CDR3, the DNA is TGCGCCAGCAGCCAACCTGACAGGGACGATTACGAGCAGTACTTC. Translation gives CASSQPDRDDYEQYF.

The rearrangement uses TRBV5-8 and TRBJ2-6; 9 bases are shared with TRBD1. The CDR3 sequence is 20 residues long. Germline lookup yields CDR1 SGHTS and CDR2 YDEGEE. The junction had 19 bases not matched to a gene; V was cut back by 5 bases and J by 4 bases. CDR3 in amino acids: CASRTNRGPVNIAGANVLTF. CDR3 nucleotide sequence: TGTGCCAGCAGAACGAACAGGGGGCCCGTGAACATTGCAGGGGCCAACGTCCTGACTTTC.

On this clone itself: The same CDR3 arises from other DNA sequences in this sample as well. The chain uses TRBV10-3 and TRBJ2-5; D is possibly TRBD1 (6 bases). V lost 6 bases, J lost 1 base, and 6 bases lay in between. This CDR3 is built from 12 residues. Germline CDR1 ENHRY, CDR2 SYGVKD. The CDR3 DNA reads TGTGCCATCAGACAGGGCCAAGAGACCCAGTACTTC. This sequence encodes CAIRQGQETQYF.

The genes are TRBV19 and TRBJ2-5; the match to TRBD2 covers 8 bases. The CDR3 runs to 16 residues. Germline CDR1 and CDR2: LNHDA and SQIVND (reference sequence). V was pared by 3 bases and J by 5 bases, with 11 bases of the junction left unmatched. The CDR3 DNA is TGTGCCAGTAGTATCCCGGGACGGGGGGGCCACGAGACCCAGTACTTC. This encodes CASSIPGRGGHETQYF.

The chain has TRBV7-2 and TRBJ2-7; TRBD2 matches at 11 bases. V trimming: 3 bases; J trimming: 5 bases; junction bases outside the gene matches: 0. Per germline, CDR1 SGHTA and CDR2 FQGNSA. The CDR3 totals 13 residues. CDR3 DNA sequence: TGTGCCAGCAGCTTTAGCGGGGGGGACGAGCAGTACTTC. It yields the protein CASSFSGGDEQYF. Full variable domain (remainder filled in from reference TRBV7-2 and TRBJ2-7): GAGVSQSPSNKVTEKGKDVELRCDPISGHTALYWYRQSLGQGLEFLIYFQGNSAPDKSGLPSDRFSAERTGGSVSTLTIQRTQQEDSAVYLCASSFSGGDEQYFGPGTRLTVT.

The chain recombines TRBV12-5 with TRBJ1-3, with a tentative D call TRBD1 (5 bases). The germline V gene encodes CDR1 LGHNT and CDR2 FRNRAP. The CDR3 is made up of 18 amino acids. V was pared by 0 bases and J by 2 bases, with 17 bases between. CDR3 nucleotide sequence: TGTGCTAGTGGTTTGGTAGGTCTAGGCAGGGATCCTGGAAACACCATATATTTT. Its translation is CASGLVGLGRDPGNTIYF.

V usage is TRBV5-4 and J usage is TRBJ2-3; weak D call: TRBD2 (5 bases). This CDR3 has 15 residues. CDR1 SGHNT and CDR2 YYREEE come from the germline V gene (reference sequence). V lost 4 bases to trimming and J lost 6 bases, with 18 bases between them. The CDR3 DNA is TGTGCCAGCAGCCCATGGGGTAGGTTAGCGGATACGCAGTATTTT. Protein product: CASSPWGRLADTQYF.

Here the CDR3 DNA reads TGCGCCAGCAGCCCTACTAGCCCGTTTGGCGATGAGCAGTTCTTC. This translates into CASSPTSPFGDEQFF. The chain carries TRBV5-1 and TRBJ2-1, with TRBD2 as a possible D gene (6 bases). The CDR3 contains 15 residues. Germline V gives CDR1 SGHRS, CDR2 YFSETQ. Trimming removed 4 bases at V and 8 bases at J, with 19 bases between.

The CDR3 loop is CASSPDSSTDTQYF. CDR3 bases: TGCGCCAGCAGCCCGGACAGTTCCACAGATACGCAGTATTTT. The gene calls are TRBV5-1 and TRBJ2-3; the D gene is possibly TRBD1 (6 bases). The length of the CDR3 is 14 residues. Germline V lookup: CDR1 SGHRS, CDR2 YFSETQ. Trimming left V 4 bases short and J 2 bases short, with 11 bases between.

The V gene is TRBV9, the J gene TRBJ2-3, with a tentative D call TRBD2 (6 bases). The length of the CDR3 is 14 residues. V was pared by 7 bases and J by 6 bases, with 18 bases between. Germline CDR1 is SGDLS and CDR2 is YYNGEE. This CDR3 reads CASRRDLRLDTQYF. The CDR3 bases are TGTGCCAGCCGCAGGGACTTGCGCTTGGATACGCAGTATTTT.

The chain combines TRBV30 with TRBJ1-2; weak D call: TRBD1 (5 bases). Looked up from germline, CDR1 is GTSNPN and CDR2 is SVGIG (reference sequence). This CDR3 has 13 amino acids. V dropped 3 bases and J dropped 4 bases, with 12 bases sitting between them. CDR3 amino acids: CAWRKQVPYGYTF. DNA for the CDR3: TGTGCCTGGAGAAAACAGGTTCCCTATGGCTACACCTTC. Full variable domain (rest looked up from reference TRBV30 and TRBJ1-2): SQTIHQWPATLVQPVGSPLSLECTVEGTSNPNLYWYRQAAGRGLQLLFYSVGIGQISSEVPQNLSASRPQDRQFILSSKKLLLSDSGFYLCAWRKQVPYGYTFGSGTRLTVV.

CDR3 protein: CVVGGLDGYTF. The CDR3 DNA is TGTGTTGTAGGGGGCCTAGATGGCTACACCTTC. This rearrangement joins TRBV7-7 to TRBJ1-2, with TRBD1 matching over 7 bases. Germline-derived CDR1 and CDR2 are SSHAT and FNYEAQ (reference sequence). The CDR3 contains 11 residues.

This clone was observed a single time. The V gene is TRBV15, the J gene TRBJ1-2, with TRBD1 as a possible D gene (6 bases). This CDR3 has 13 amino acids. Germline lookup yields CDR1 LNHNV and CDR2 YYDKDF (reference sequence). The ends were cut back, 0 bases at V and 7 bases at J, with 9 bases in the middle. CDR3 residues: CATSRDRGTGYTF. Here the CDR3 DNA reads TGTGCCACCAGCAGAGACAGGGGTACTGGCTACACCTTC.

The chain carries TRBV5-1 and TRBJ2-3; D might be TRBD2 (5 bases). With 1 base removed from V and 0 bases from J, the gap between germline ends came to 9 bases. This CDR3 has 15 residues. Germline CDR1 reads SGHRS; CDR2 reads YFSETQ. CDR3 in DNA: TGCGCCAGCAGCTTGTCCGGGGTTAGCACAGATACGCAGTATTTT. It yields the protein CASSLSGVSTDTQYF.

V and J are TRBV9 and TRBJ1-6; 7 nucleotides match TRBD1. The CDR3 runs 15 residues. With 4 bases clipped from V and 13 bases from J, the junction kept 14 bases outside the gene matches. Germline values: CDR1 SGDLS, CDR2 YYNGEE. CDR3 residues: CASSPTQGFMGPLHF. The CDR3 bases are TGTGCCAGCAGCCCAACACAGGGGTTTATGGGGCCCCTCCACTTT.

The chain joins TRBV19 to TRBJ1-1, with D perhaps matching TRBD1 (5 bases). Looked up from germline, CDR1 is LNHDA and CDR2 is SQIVND (reference sequence). The CDR3 loop spans 14 amino acids. Trimming shortened V by 7 bases and J by 0 bases, and 12 bases separated the two germline ends. The CDR3 sequence is CASTPTEMNTEAFF. The DNA for the CDR3 is TGTGCCAGTACCCCGACAGAGATGAACACTGAAGCTTTCTTT.

The chain links TRBV5-6 to TRBJ2-7, with D perhaps TRBD2 (6 bases). Per germline, CDR1 SGHDT and CDR2 YYEEEE. The CDR3 is 13 residues long. The V gene lost 4 bases and the J gene lost 3 bases, with 11 bases spanning the gap. CDR3 nucleotides: TGTGCCAGCAGCGGGGGACTGCGCTACGAGCAGTACTTC. It yields the protein CASSGGLRYEQYF.

The V and J genes are TRBV9 and TRBJ1-6; D is perhaps TRBD1 (6 bases). Germline V CDR1 and CDR2: SGDLS, YYNGEE. V shed 0 bases and J shed 0 bases, with 13 bases lying between them. This CDR3 spans 18 amino acids. In DNA form, the CDR3 reads TGTGCCAGCAGCGTAGGGGGGGGGCCCGGCTCCTATAATTCACCCCTCCACTTT. It encodes CASSVGGGPGSYNSPLHF.

The V gene is TRBV6-1, the J gene TRBJ1-1; the match to TRBD1 covers 7 bases. CDR1 is MNHNS and CDR2 is SASEGT in the germline V gene. The J segment lost 10 bases and the V segment lost 8 bases, leaving 7 bases of the junction unmatched. This CDR3 is 11 amino acids long. The CDR3 loop reads CASGGQGVAFF. The CDR3, as DNA: TGTGCCAGCGGAGGGCAGGGGGTAGCTTTCTTT.

This sequence joins TRBV27 and TRBJ2-5, with 8 bases matching TRBD2. From germline, CDR1 is MNHEY and CDR2 SMNVEV (reference sequence). The CDR3 is 14 amino acids. The CDR3 nucleotides are TGTGTAATCGGGGGGGGGCCGCTCCAAGAGACCCAGTACTTC. As protein: CVIGGGPLQETQYF.

The chain combines TRBV6-5 with TRBJ2-5, with D unclear. The J call may be mistaken, given a closer DNA end match to TRBJ2-7. CDR1 and CDR2 (germline): MNHEY, SVGAGI. This CDR3 region has 14 residues. The CDR3 region is CASSYFPLDYEQYF. Here the CDR3 DNA reads TGTGCCAGCAGTTACTTCCCTTTAGACTACGAGCAGTACTTC.